What follows are 26 T cell receptor beta chains derived from one specimen sequenced in a study of control samples from healthy donors and cancer patients. TCRdb keeps only in-frame clones here, not all; method: immunoSEQ multiplex PCR. The data show 120,000 to 150,000 clones, about 91% seen once. Sequenced input: blood. The receptors originated from a man aged 30 to 39 in good health.

CDR3 sequence (DNA): TGTGCCAGCAGCGCGGGAGGACGGGATAGCAATCAGCCCCAGCATTTT. Its translation is CASSAGGRDSNQPQHF. The rearrangement uses TRBV7-6 and TRBJ1-5; D is unresolved. Germline CDR1 and CDR2: SGHVS and FNYEAQ. The CDR3 is 16 amino acids. V shed 5 bases and J shed 0 bases, with 14 bases lying between them.

This clone was observed many times. The gene calls are TRBV4-1 and TRBJ2-3; the match to TRBD2 covers 8 bases. The CDR3 is made up of 15 amino acids. Germline CDR1 reads MGHRA; CDR2 reads YSYEKL. The V and J ends lost 1 base and 4 bases, in that order; junction bases with no gene match: 4. Here the CDR3 DNA reads TGCGCCAGCAGCCAAGGGGGACTAGAGGCAGATACGCAGTATTTT. Translation: CASSQGGLEADTQYF.

CDR3 protein: CASSPREQAREQYF. The CDR3 DNA reads as TGCGCCAGCAGTCCCAGGGAGCAAGCGAGGGAGCAGTACTTC. The chain combines TRBV23-1 with TRBJ2-7; D may be TRBD1 or TRBD2 (5 bases each). TRBV23-1 is flagged as an ORF with uncertain function. This CDR3 spans 14 amino acids. With 4 bases removed from V and 7 bases from J, the gap between germline ends came to 17 bases.

The chain links TRBV27 to TRBJ1-5, with 7 bases that match TRBD1. The V segment lost 7 bases and the J segment 6 bases; nucleotides outside the gene matches: 18. The CDR3 sequence is 17 residues long. CDR1 is MNHEY and CDR2 is SMNVEV in the germline V gene (reference sequence). DNA of the CDR3: TGTGCCAGCACGGGGCCGACAAGGGGGCAAGTCGGTCAGCCCCAGCATTTT. Translated: CASTGPTRGQVGQPQHF.

The chain links TRBV5-6 to TRBJ2-6; D is unclear. CDR3 length equals 16 residues. V was shortened by 4 bases and J by 2 bases, with 13 bases between the two germline ends. Germline V CDR1 and CDR2: SGHDT, YYEEEE. CDR3 sequence: CASSPPGGTGANVLTF. CDR3 DNA: TGTGCCAGCAGCCCTCCAGGTGGAACTGGGGCCAACGTCCTGACTTTC.

V and J are TRBV18 and TRBJ1-1, with D possibly matching TRBD1 (5 bases). V lost 4 bases and J 6 bases, leaving 12 bases between the germline ends. Per germline, CDR1 KGHSH and CDR2 LQKENI. The CDR3 has 13 residues. DNA for the CDR3: TGTGCCAGCTCACAACAGGAATCGTCTGAAGCTTTCTTT. Its translation is CASSQQESSEAFF.

The chain links TRBV27 to TRBJ2-7, with 8 positions matching TRBD2. The trim removed 5 bases at V and 1 base at J, leaving 10 bases unmatched. The CDR3 consists of 16 residues. Germline CDR1 reads MNHEY; CDR2 reads SMNVEV (reference sequence). CDR3 bases: TGTGCCAGCAGTCCCGAGGCCAGCGGGGGTTCCTACGAGCAGTACTTC. Its translation: CASSPEASGGSYEQYF.

V gene TRBV6-2 or TRBV6-3 combines with J gene TRBJ1-2; D not certain. The CDR3 covers 13 residues. V lost 6 bases and J lost 1, with 9 bases in between. CDR1 is MNHEY, CDR2 SVGEGT, per germline. CDR3 coding DNA: TGTGCCAGCAGCCTCACAGATAACTATGGCTACACCTTC. Its translation is CASSLTDNYGYTF.

The CDR3, as DNA: TGCGCCAGCAGCCAAGGCACAGGGACGGTGGGCTACACCTTC. Translated, it gives CASSQGTGTVGYTF. The chain combines TRBV4-1 with TRBJ1-2, with D maybe TRBD1 (6 bases). CDR3 length: 14 residues. V was clipped by 1 base and J by 8 bases, with 14 bases between them. CDR1 is MGHRA, CDR2 YSYEKL, per germline.

V and J are TRBV28 and TRBJ1-1; TRBD1 matches 10 bases. With 0 bases clipped from V and 1 base from J, the junction kept 2 bases outside the gene matches. CDR1 is MDHEN and CDR2 is SYDVKM in the germline V gene. This CDR3 has 16 amino acids. The CDR3 protein is CASSLWGDRGNTEAFF. For the CDR3, the DNA is TGTGCCAGCAGTTTATGGGGGGACAGGGGGAACACTGAAGCTTTCTTT.

The chain recombines TRBV7-8 with TRBJ2-3, with 9 positions matching TRBD1. After removal of 5 bases from V and 1 base from J, the junction contained 4 bases not matched to a gene. The CDR3 contains 15 residues. Looked up from germline, CDR1 is SGHVS and CDR2 is FQNEAQ. CDR3 loop: CASSPDRGRTDTQYF. CDR3 nucleotide sequence: TGTGCCAGCAGCCCGGACAGGGGACGCACAGATACGCAGTATTTT.

This rearrangement joins TRBV28 to TRBJ1-5, with D possibly matching TRBD1 (6 bases). Trimming pared 2 bases from V and 4 bases from J, leaving 9 bases between. The germline gives CDR1 MDHEN, CDR2 SYDVKM. The CDR3 is made up of 14 amino acids. CDR3 in DNA: TGTGCCAGCAGTTTACAGGGGAAGAATCAGCCCCAGCATTTT. It translates to CASSLQGKNQPQHF.

This clone was seen once. The V gene is TRBV11-2, the J gene TRBJ2-1, with 11 bases lining up with TRBD2. Germline trimming cut 4 bases from V and 5 bases from J; bases unmatched to any gene: 7. The CDR3 runs to 16 residues. Germline V gene data show CDR1 as SGHAT and CDR2 as FQNNGV. CDR3 amino acids: CASSYTGTSGHNEQFF. The CDR3 nucleotides are TGTGCCAGCAGCTACACCGGGACTAGCGGTCACAATGAGCAGTTCTTC.

The rearrangement links TRBV2 to TRBJ2-1; D is perhaps TRBD2 (7 bases). The V gene lost 7 bases and the J gene lost 4 bases, with 11 bases spanning the gap. The germline CDR1 and CDR2 sequences are SNHLY and FYNNEI. The CDR3 is 13 amino acids. CDR3: CASIEGGYNEQFF. CDR3 coding DNA: TGTGCCAGCATTGAGGGGGGGTACAATGAGCAGTTCTTC.

In DNA form, the CDR3 reads TGTGCCAGTAGTTTAATCGGGACACTGAACACCGGGGAGCTGTTTTTT. Its protein is CASSLIGTLNTGELFF. The chain employs TRBV19 and TRBJ2-2, with a tentative D call TRBD1 (6 bases). Germline-derived CDR1 and CDR2 are LNHDA and SQIVND (reference sequence). Trimming pared 5 bases from V and 1 base from J, leaving 14 bases between. The CDR3 consists of 16 residues. Using reference TRBV19 and TRBJ2-2 for the parts outside the CDR3, the full variable domain is DGGITQSPKYLFRKEGQNVTLSCEQNLNHDAMYWYRQDPGQGLRLIYYSQIVNDFQKGDIAEGYSVSREKKESFPLTVTSAQKNPTAFYLCASSLIGTLNTGELFFGEGSRLTVL.

The V gene is TRBV6-2 or TRBV6-3, the J gene TRBJ1-3; D is unresolved. The CDR3 has 14 residues. Germline CDR1 is MNHEY and CDR2 is SVGEGT. Trimming took 6 bases from V and 3 from J, leaving 12 bases between them. The CDR3 nucleotides read TGTGCCAGCAGCCTCAGCGATATTGGAAACACCATATATTTT. Its protein is CASSLSDIGNTIYF.

This rearrangement joins TRBV27 to TRBJ2-3; TRBD2 matches 12 bases. V lost 4 bases and J lost 1; bases outside the gene matches: 3. The CDR3 spans 16 residues. Germline V gives CDR1 MNHEY, CDR2 SMNVEV (reference sequence). The CDR3: CASSSRLAGGTDTQYF. CDR3 sequence (DNA): TGTGCCAGCAGTTCCCGACTAGCGGGGGGCACAGATACGCAGTATTTT.

This sequence joins TRBV30 and TRBJ1-5; no clear D gene. In germline, CDR1 is GTSNPN, CDR2 SVGIG (reference sequence). The CDR3 is 15 amino acids. Trimming left V 0 bases short and J 7 bases short, with 16 bases between. CDR3 amino acids: CAWSVAASLSQPQHF. The CDR3 bases are TGTGCCTGGAGTGTGGCCGCCTCCCTGAGCCAGCCCCAGCATTTT.

J is TRBJ2-3 and V is TRBV29-1; D remains unclear. CDR3 length equals 13 residues. Germline V lookup: CDR1 SQVTM, CDR2 ANQGSEA. V was pared by 7 bases and J by 0 bases, with 11 bases between. The CDR3 here is CSERTVSTDTQYF. The CDR3 DNA reads TGCAGCGAGAGGACGGTGAGCACAGATACGCAGTATTTT.

This sequence joins TRBV10-3 and TRBJ1-5, with 7 bases identical to TRBD1. The CDR3 is made up of 15 amino acids. Trimming took 5 bases from V and 4 from J; bases not matched to a gene: 8. The germline V gene encodes CDR1 ENHRY and CDR2 SYGVKD. The CDR3 reads CAISPTGQVNQPQHF. The CDR3 region has the DNA TGTGCCATCAGTCCTACCGGACAGGTGAATCAGCCCCAGCATTTT.

The chain recombines TRBV30 with TRBJ1-4, with unresolved D. The germline V gene encodes CDR1 GTSNPN and CDR2 SVGIG (reference sequence). Trimming took off 2 bases at V and 0 bases at J, with 4 bases between the two ends. The CDR3 has 13 residues. The CDR3 coding sequence is TGTGCCTGGAGTCGATCAACTAATGAAAAACTGTTTTTT. This encodes CAWSRSTNEKLFF.

The chain joins TRBV28 to TRBJ2-2; 10 bases line up with TRBD2. After removal of 5 bases from V and 6 bases from J, the junction contained 12 bases not matched to a gene. Germline values: CDR1 MDHEN, CDR2 SYDVKM. The CDR3 runs 17 residues. Written as DNA, the CDR3 is TGTGCCAGCAGTCCAACCACTAGCGGGGTGAGGGCCGGGGAGCTGTTTTTT. This gives the protein CASSPTTSGVRAGELFF.

V is TRBV3-1 (or the pseudogene TRBV3-2) and J is TRBJ2-1; 11 nucleotides match TRBD2. V dropped 4 bases and J dropped 8; count of bases not matched to a gene: 7. From germline, CDR1 is LGHDT and CDR2 YNNKEL (reference sequence). The CDR3 consists of 15 residues. CDR3 in amino acids: CASSLIAGGLDEQFF. The CDR3 DNA follows: TGTGCCAGCAGCCTTATAGCGGGGGGGCTGGATGAGCAGTTCTTC.

Regarding this clone: Distinct nucleotide sequences in the sample also encode this CDR3. The chain recombines TRBV5-1 with TRBJ1-2; D remains ambiguous. V was shortened by 4 bases and J by 0 bases, with 10 bases between the two germline ends. Germline V gives CDR1 SGHRS, CDR2 YFSETQ. The CDR3 loop spans 14 amino acids. CDR3 loop: CASSLEGANYGYTF. DNA of the CDR3: TGCGCCAGCAGCCTGGAGGGCGCTAACTATGGCTACACCTTC.

V is TRBV2 and J is TRBJ1-1; D is uncertain. Deletions cut 4 bases from V and 1 base from J, with 7 bases between. The germline V gene encodes CDR1 SNHLY and CDR2 FYNNEI. The CDR3 has 13 residues. The CDR3, as DNA: TGTGCCAGCAGTGCCGTATGGAACACTGAAGCTTTCTTT. Encoded protein: CASSAVWNTEAFF.

V usage is TRBV7-9 and J usage is TRBJ1-4; D is possibly TRBD1 (6 bases). CDR1 is SEHNR, CDR2 FQNEAQ, per germline (reference sequence). The CDR3 is made up of 19 amino acids. Trimming cost V 1 base and J 0 bases, with 18 bases left between them. CDR3: CASSLGRQARFATNEKLFF. Here the CDR3 DNA reads TGTGCCAGCAGCTTAGGGAGACAGGCGAGATTTGCAACTAATGAAAAACTGTTTTTT.